The present T cell receptor (beta chain) was sequenced within a study of regulatory T cells in long-lasting Graves disease. Trimming pared 3 bases from V and 2 bases from J, leaving 12 bases between. The length of the CDR3 is 15 residues. The germline V gene encodes CDR1 SGDLS and CDR2 YYNGEE. CDR3 regions were amplified by Arm-PCR using iRepertoire HTBI primers to build TCR beta libraries. TCRdb analysed the multiplex PCR reads with MiXCR anew, one entry per CDR3 protein. The data show approximately 350,000 distinct CDR3 sequences, around 11% seen once. Study results and caveats: Persistent cases of Graves' showed reduced TCR diversity relative to newly diagnosed patients. Persistent disease was characterized by preferential usage of TRBV28, TRBJ1-2 and TRBJ2-5.

Remarks on this clonotype: Its target is not known.

Time point in this sample: newly diagnosed GD, antithyroid drugs for less than 3 months. PBMCs provided the RNA from which the TCR library was made. The sample was also linked to a second study, of T cells in Graves' hyperthyroidism and ophthalmopathy.

This clonotype was obtained from a woman between 18 and 30 years old with Graves disease. The chain recombines TRBV9 with TRBJ2-1, with a tentative D call TRBD2 (6 bases). Sequenced here: peripheral blood mononuclear cells (PBMCs), sampled at new diagnosis, from a patient treated with antithyroid drugs. This CDR3 reads CASSGGEVAYNEQFF. CDR3 bases: TGTGCCAGCAGCGGAGGGGAGGTTGCCTACAATGAGCAGTTCTTC.